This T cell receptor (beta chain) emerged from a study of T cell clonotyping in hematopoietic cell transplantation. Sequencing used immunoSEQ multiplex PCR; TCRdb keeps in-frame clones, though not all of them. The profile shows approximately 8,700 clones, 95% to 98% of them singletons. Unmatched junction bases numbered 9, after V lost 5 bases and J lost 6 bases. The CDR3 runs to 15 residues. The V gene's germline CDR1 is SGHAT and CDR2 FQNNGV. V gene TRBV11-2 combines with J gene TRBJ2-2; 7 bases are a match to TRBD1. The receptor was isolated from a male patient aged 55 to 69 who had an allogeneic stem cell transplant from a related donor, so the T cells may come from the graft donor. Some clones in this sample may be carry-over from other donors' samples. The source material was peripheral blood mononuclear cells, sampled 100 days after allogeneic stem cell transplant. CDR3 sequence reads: CASSGSGTVPGELFF. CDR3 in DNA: TGTGCCAGCAGCGGATCCGGGACAGTCCCCGGGGAGCTGTTTTTT.